The 23 T cell receptor beta chains presented below share a single source sample, sequenced in a study of blood T cell repertoires in COVID-19. TCRdb keeps only in-frame clones here, not all; method: immunoSEQ multiplex PCR. The sample records 100,000 to 150,000 clones, roughly nine tenths being singletons. The sample consisted of peripheral blood. All receptors derive from a woman aged 65 to 85 with COVID-19, enrolled during active disease.

The chain has TRBV11-2 and TRBJ2-5, with 9 positions matching TRBD2. V dropped 5 bases and J dropped 5; count of bases not matched to a gene: 12. The germline V gene has CDR1 SGHAT and CDR2 FQNNGV. The CDR3 has 16 amino acids. CDR3 DNA: TGTGCCAGCAGCCCAGTCGCGGGGGGGAAGAGGGAGACCCAGTACTTC. It specifies CASSPVAGGKRETQYF.

This chain uses TRBV5-6 with TRBJ1-4; tentatively, D is TRBD1 (6 bases). The germline V gene encodes CDR1 SGHDT and CDR2 YYEEEE. Trimming cost V 0 bases and J 15 bases, with 18 bases left between them. The CDR3 is 14 amino acids. CDR3 in DNA: TGTGCCAGCAGCTTGGGGCCGACAGGCGAGATGTTGTTTTTT. It is translated as CASSLGPTGEMLFF.

The chain uses TRBV28 and TRBJ1-1; TRBD1 might be the D (6 bases). The V end lost 7 bases, the J end lost 1 base, and 13 bases lay between the germline ends. The CDR3 sequence is 14 residues long. CDR1 is MDHEN, CDR2 SYDVKM, per germline. DNA of the CDR3: TGTGCCAGCACTCGAGGGGGTGGGAACACTGAAGCTTTCTTT. Translating gives CASTRGGGNTEAFF.

This chain connects TRBV28 to TRBJ2-2, with 8 nucleotides matching TRBD1. CDR1 and CDR2 (germline): MDHEN, SYDVKM. The CDR3 loop spans 14 amino acids. J gave up 4 bases and V 5 bases, and 3 bases lay outside the gene matches. CDR3 bases: TGTGCCAGCAGTCTACAGGGGGGCACCGGGGAGCTGTTTTTT. Its protein product is CASSLQGGTGELFF.

The chain links TRBV29-1 to TRBJ2-5; D is unclear. There are 12 residues in the CDR3. Germline V gives CDR1 SQVTM, CDR2 ANQGSEA. The V gene lost 7 bases and the J gene lost 2 bases, with 11 bases spanning the gap. In DNA form, the CDR3 reads TGCAGCGGCAGTGTTGTTCAAGAGACCCAGTACTTC. It translates to CSGSVVQETQYF.

Judged by abundance, this clone is medium-sized. The chain uses TRBV7-8 and TRBJ2-7; D gene ambiguous. This CDR3 region has 15 residues. Germline CDR1 reads SGHVS; CDR2 reads FQNEAQ. Trimming stripped 1 base from V and 4 bases from J, with 14 bases between. The CDR3 here is CASSLEEPTIYEQYF. The CDR3 DNA follows: TGTGCCAGCAGCTTAGAGGAGCCGACCATTTACGAGCAGTACTTC.

In its sample, this clone was seen a few times. The genes are TRBV7-9 and TRBJ1-1; TRBD1 agrees at 7 bases. Germline V gene data show CDR1 as SEHNR and CDR2 as FQNEAQ (reference sequence). With 1 base clipped from V and 8 bases from J, the junction kept 1 base outside the gene matches. The CDR3 has 12 amino acids. CDR3 in amino acids: CASSLEQGEAFF. The DNA of the CDR3 is TGTGCCAGCAGCTTAGAACAGGGGGAAGCTTTCTTT.

A few counts support this clone. The chain has TRBV5-6 and TRBJ1-2; 8 bases fit TRBD1. Germline values: CDR1 SGHDT, CDR2 YYEEEE. CDR3 length: 15 amino acids. The trim removed 0 bases at V and 5 bases at J, leaving 6 bases unmatched. The CDR3 DNA reads TGTGCCAGCAGCTTGGACCCGACAGGGGATTATGGCTACACCTTC. This encodes CASSLDPTGDYGYTF.

The CDR3 reads CASSAIWDRGPNEQFF. Written as DNA, the CDR3 is TGTGCCAGCAGCGCCATTTGGGACAGAGGTCCCAATGAGCAGTTCTTC. V usage is TRBV9 and J usage is TRBJ2-1; TRBD1 matches 7 bases. J gave up 6 bases and V 3 bases, and 12 bases lay outside the gene matches. This CDR3 comprises 16 residues. From germline, CDR1 is SGDLS and CDR2 YYNGEE.

This chain connects TRBV9 to TRBJ2-7; D ambiguous. The CDR3 is 15 amino acids. Germline assignment: CDR1 SGDLS and CDR2 YYNGEE. Trimming took off 0 bases at V and 0 bases at J, with 10 bases between the two ends. CDR3 protein: CASSVAPASSYEQYF. CDR3 in DNA: TGTGCCAGCAGCGTAGCCCCAGCTAGCTCCTACGAGCAGTACTTC.

The chain joins TRBV5-6 to TRBJ2-7; 9 bases line up with TRBD1. This CDR3 region has 14 residues. J lost 4 bases, V lost 2 bases, and 4 bases had no gene match. The germline gives CDR1 SGHDT, CDR2 YYEEEE. CDR3 in DNA: TGTGCCAGCAGCTTCGGGGACAGGGCGTACGAGCAGTACTTC. It encodes CASSFGDRAYEQYF.

This clone was observed a few times. The rearrangement uses TRBV2 and TRBJ2-1, with 12 bases lining up with TRBD2. J lost 7 bases, V lost 3 bases, and 13 bases had no gene match. In germline, CDR1 is SNHLY, CDR2 FYNNEI. CDR3 length: 18 amino acids. The CDR3 region has the DNA TGTGCCAGCAGTGATCAACTAGCGGGGGGCCTCAACCGGAATGAGCAGTTCTTC. Protein product: CASSDQLAGGLNRNEQFF.

The V and J genes are TRBV10-3 and TRBJ2-2, with a possible D match to TRBD1 (6 bases). CDR3 length equals 16 residues. Germline lookup yields CDR1 ENHRY and CDR2 SYGVKD. V dropped 3 bases and J dropped 0 bases, with 11 bases sitting between them. The CDR3 nucleotides read TGTGCCATCAGTGACGGGACACGACCGAACACCGGGGAGCTGTTTTTT. It translates to CAISDGTRPNTGELFF.

The genes are TRBV25-1 and TRBJ2-1, with a tentative D call TRBD2 (6 bases). Germline V CDR1 and CDR2: MGHDK, SYGVNS. This CDR3 comprises 13 residues. Trimming shortened V by 4 bases and J by 8 bases, and 12 bases separated the two germline ends. DNA of the CDR3: TGTGCCAGCAGTGTCGGGACTTGGCATGAGCAGTTCTTC. Translation: CASSVGTWHEQFF.

This chain links TRBV3-1 (or the pseudogene TRBV3-2) with TRBJ2-1, with D maybe TRBD2 (5 bases). Germline lookup yields CDR1 LGHDT and CDR2 YNNKEL (reference sequence). Trimming left V 0 bases short and J 6 bases short, with 18 bases between. The CDR3 has 17 amino acids. The CDR3 coding sequence is TGTGCCAGCAGCCAAGATCAACGCCCCGGGGTAGGCAATGAGCAGTTCTTC. Its protein product is CASSQDQRPGVGNEQFF.

The genes are TRBV12-3 or TRBV12-4 and TRBJ1-2; a possible D gene is TRBD1 (6 bases). V was pared by 7 bases and J by 8 bases, with 17 bases between. The CDR3 sequence is 13 residues long. The CDR3 DNA is TGTGCCAGCACCTCGACAGGACCCAGGGGCTACACCTTC. This translates into CASTSTGPRGYTF.

This clone has just one count. This chain uses TRBV10-3 with TRBJ1-4, with 11 positions matching TRBD1. V lost 6 bases to trimming and J lost 8 bases; unmatched junction nucleotides: 5. Looked up from germline, CDR1 is ENHRY and CDR2 is SYGVKD. CDR3 length equals 14 residues. CDR3 coding DNA: TGTGCCATCAGCGCCGGGACAGGGGGAGAAAAACTGTTTTTT. Amino acid sequence: CAISAGTGGEKLFF.

The chain carries TRBV19 and TRBJ1-4, with 7 nucleotides matching TRBD1. CDR3 length: 15 residues. CDR1 and CDR2 from the germline V gene are LNHDA and SQIVND (reference sequence). Trimming removed 0 bases from V and 7 bases from J; junction bases left unmatched: 5. The CDR3 sequence is CASSIDRTGGEKLFF. The CDR3 coding sequence is TGTGCCAGTAGTATAGATCGGACAGGAGGTGAAAAACTGTTTTTT.

The CDR3 region is CASSTHRAYLGDTEAFF. The CDR3 bases are TGTGCCAGCAGCACCCACCGGGCCTACCTCGGGGACACTGAAGCTTTCTTT. This chain connects TRBV5-4 to TRBJ1-1; the D is unclear. This CDR3 region has 17 residues. V was cut by 4 bases and J by 3 bases, with 22 bases left in between. Germline V gene lookup returns CDR1 SGHNT and CDR2 YYREEE (reference sequence).

The chain is built from TRBV7-6 and TRBJ1-6; TRBD1 is a possible D gene (5 bases). CDR1 SGHVS and CDR2 FNYEAQ come from the germline V gene. V shed 0 bases and J shed 8 bases, with 14 bases lying between them. The CDR3 runs to 16 residues. This CDR3 is CASSLATALTHSPLHF. CDR3 coding DNA: TGTGCCAGCAGCTTAGCGACAGCGCTAACCCATTCACCCCTCCACTTT.

The rearrangement links TRBV30 to TRBJ1-1; 8 positions agree with TRBD1. V lost 2 bases and J lost 11; bases outside the gene matches: 4. Germline loops: CDR1 GTSNPN, CDR2 SVGIG (reference sequence). The length of the CDR3 is 11 residues. CDR3 DNA sequence: TGTGCCTGGAGTTACAGGGGGTCGGCTTTCTTT. It specifies CAWSYRGSAFF.

This chain connects TRBV18 to TRBJ1-6; D call uncertain. Germline-derived CDR1 and CDR2 are KGHSH and LQKENI. V lost 4 bases and J 8 bases, leaving 18 bases between the germline ends. This CDR3 has 16 residues. CDR3 bases: TGTGCCAGCTCACTCACCCGGGGTGGGAGGGATTCACCCCTCCACTTT. Encoded protein: CASSLTRGGRDSPLHF.

The chain is built from TRBV19 and TRBJ2-3, with a tentative D call TRBD2 (6 bases). The CDR3 loop spans 18 amino acids. Looked up from germline, CDR1 is LNHDA and CDR2 is SQIVND (reference sequence). V gave up 2 bases and J gave up 3 bases, with 21 bases separating them. DNA for the CDR3: TGTGCCAGTAGTATAAGTGGGCCTAGCGTTGGGGGAACAGATACGCAGTATTTT. Amino acids: CASSISGPSVGGTDTQYF.